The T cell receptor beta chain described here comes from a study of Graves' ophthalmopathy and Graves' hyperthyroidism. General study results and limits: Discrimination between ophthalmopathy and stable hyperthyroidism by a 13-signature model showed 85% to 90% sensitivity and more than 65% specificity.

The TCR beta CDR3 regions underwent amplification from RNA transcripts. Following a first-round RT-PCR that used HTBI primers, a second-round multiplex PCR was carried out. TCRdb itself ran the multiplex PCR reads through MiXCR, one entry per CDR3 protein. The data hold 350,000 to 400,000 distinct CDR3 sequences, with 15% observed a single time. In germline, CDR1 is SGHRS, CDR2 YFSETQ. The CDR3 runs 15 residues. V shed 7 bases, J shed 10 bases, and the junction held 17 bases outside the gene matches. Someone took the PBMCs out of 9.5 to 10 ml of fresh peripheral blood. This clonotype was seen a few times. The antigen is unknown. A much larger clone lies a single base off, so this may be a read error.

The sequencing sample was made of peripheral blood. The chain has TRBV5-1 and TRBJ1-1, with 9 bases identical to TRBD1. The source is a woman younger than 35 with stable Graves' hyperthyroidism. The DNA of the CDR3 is TGCGCCAGCGGGGAAGGGACAGGGTCGCTCTGGGGAGCTTTCTTT. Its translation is CASGEGTGSLWGAFF.